Included here is one TCR beta chain sequence, with context. The data derive from a study of control samples from healthy donors and cancer patients. This table comes from immunoSEQ multiplex PCR, and its TCRdb copy is limited to in-frame clones, with some not included. In the table there are over 150,000 clones, around 94% of which are singletons. CDR1 and CDR2 from the germline V gene are LGHNA and YSLEER. V lost 4 bases to trimming and J lost 0 bases, with 14 bases between them. This CDR3 contains 16 residues. The specimen was blood. The origin of this receptor is a woman aged 18-29 years in good health. This chain uses TRBV4-3 with TRBJ2-3, with D uncertain. DNA of the CDR3: TGCGCCAGCAGCCCTCTGGCTCAAGGTAGCACAGATACGCAGTATTTT. Translating it yields CASSPLAQGSTDTQYF.